The 15 T cell receptor beta chains reported below all come from one sample, sequenced in a study of T cell responses to AZD1222 COVID-19 vaccine. Repertoires were generated with immunoSEQ multiplex PCR, while TCRdb's copy carries only in-frame clones and drops some. The sample gives 110,000 or so clones, about 86% of which show up once; 15% to 20% is in the top ten. The source was peripheral blood, collected 28 days after the second AZD1222 dose. These TCRs come from an adult who received the AZD1222 COVID-19 vaccine.

V is TRBV7-9 and J is TRBJ2-7; 7 bases agree with TRBD1. CDR3 size: 14 residues. V trimming: 5 bases; J trimming: 4 bases; junction bases outside the gene matches: 8. Germline-derived CDR1 and CDR2 are SEHNR and FQNEAQ (reference sequence). The DNA of the CDR3 is TGTGCCAGCAGCCCCTCCGACAGGGCATACGAGCAGTACTTC. Encoded protein: CASSPSDRAYEQYF.

The chain recombines TRBV11-1 with TRBJ1-1; TRBD1 aligns across 8 bases. Germline CDR1 is SGHAT and CDR2 is FQDESV (reference sequence). Trimming cost V 3 bases and J 4 bases; bases outside gene matches: 4. CDR3 length equals 14 residues. In nucleotides, the CDR3 is TGTGCCAGCAGCTTCCAGGGGGCCGGCACTGAAGCTTTCTTT. Its translation is CASSFQGAGTEAFF.

This clone was observed a handful of times. The rearrangement uses TRBV7-6 and TRBJ1-2; TRBD1 matches at 7 bases. CDR3 length equals 16 residues. Losses at the gene ends were 1 base for V and 2 bases for J; bases not matched to a gene: 7. Germline values: CDR1 SGHVS, CDR2 FNYEAQ. The CDR3 DNA is TGTGCCAGCAGCTTAGGGGACAGAATACAAAACTATGGCTACACCTTC. Translating gives CASSLGDRIQNYGYTF.

The chain combines TRBV7-8 with TRBJ1-1, with D perhaps TRBD1 (6 bases). The CDR3 contains 15 residues. Trimming shortened V by 6 bases and J by 3 bases, and 17 bases separated the two germline ends. Germline V gene lookup returns CDR1 SGHVS and CDR2 FQNEAQ. CDR3 residues: CASRNRGRGYTEAFF. CDR3 coding DNA: TGTGCCAGCAGAAATCGGGGGCGGGGGTACACTGAAGCTTTCTTT.

This chain uses TRBV11-2 with TRBJ2-5; TRBD2 matches 9 bases. The CDR3 has 16 residues. Germline V gene lookup returns CDR1 SGHAT and CDR2 FQNNGV. V gave up 3 bases and J gave up 1 base; unmatched junction bases: 6. CDR3: CASSLRLAESQETQYF. In DNA form, the CDR3 reads TGTGCCAGCAGCTTGAGACTAGCGGAAAGCCAAGAGACCCAGTACTTC.

The rearrangement uses TRBV29-1 and TRBJ2-2; D call uncertain. Deletions cut 6 bases from V and 6 bases from J, with 8 bases between. CDR3 length equals 11 residues. Germline assignment: CDR1 SQVTM and CDR2 ANQGSEA. As DNA, the CDR3 is TGCAGCGTCAAACTCGCCGGGGAGCTGTTTTTT. As protein: CSVKLAGELFF.

The chain joins TRBV25-1 to TRBJ2-3, with TRBD1 matching 8 bases. The CDR3 consists of 15 residues. J lost 3 bases, V lost 4 bases, and 6 bases had no gene match. From germline, CDR1 is MGHDK and CDR2 SYGVNS. CDR3 DNA: TGTGCCAGCAGTGTGACAGGGGCTCGGACAGATACGCAGTATTTT. This encodes CASSVTGARTDTQYF.

In its sample, this clone is hyperexpanded. This CDR3 is CASSEYYGLQETQYF. DNA for the CDR3: TGTGCCAGCAGTGAATACTACGGACTCCAAGAGACCCAGTACTTC. J is TRBJ2-5 and V is TRBV25-1; a possible D gene is TRBD2 (5 bases). V lost 0 bases, J lost 1 base, and 9 bases lay in between. Germline-derived CDR1 and CDR2 are MGHDK and SYGVNS. The CDR3 extends over 15 amino acids.

The CDR3 DNA is TGTGCCAGCAGTTACTCCGGGGAAAACTATGGCTACACCTTC. It yields the protein CASSYSGENYGYTF. This chain joins TRBV6-5 and TRBJ1-2, with D unresolved. V was clipped by 0 bases and J by 2 bases, with 7 bases between them. The CDR3 sequence is 14 residues long. CDR1 is MNHEY, CDR2 SVGAGI, per germline.

The chain is built from TRBV7-8 and TRBJ1-4, with a tentative D call TRBD1 (6 bases). Per germline, CDR1 SGHVS and CDR2 FQNEAQ. Trimming took off 7 bases at V and 6 bases at J, with 18 bases between the two ends. This CDR3 region has 15 residues. Here the CDR3 DNA reads TGTGCCAGCAAGTCAGGACAGTTCGAGGATGAAAAACTGTTTTTT. This translates into CASKSGQFEDEKLFF. Looking up the rest from reference TRBV7-8 and TRBJ1-4 gives the full variable domain: GAGVSQSPRYKVAKRGQDVALRCDPISGHVSLFWYQQALGQGPEFLTYFQNEAQLDKSGLPSDRFFAERPEGSVSTLKIQRTQQEDSAVYLCASKSGQFEDEKLFFGSGTQLSVL.

In DNA, the CDR3 is TGTGCCAGCAGTCCCAAATCGCCGGGACAGGGTGGGGTTAACTATGGCTACACCTTC. Protein sequence: CASSPKSPGQGGVNYGYTF. The J gene is TRBJ1-2, the V gene TRBV28; the match to TRBD1 covers 9 bases. The ends lost 5 bases at V and 1 base at J; junction bases unmatched: 17. This CDR3 spans 19 amino acids. Per germline, CDR1 MDHEN and CDR2 SYDVKM.

J is TRBJ2-7 and V is TRBV27, with 8 nucleotides matching TRBD1. V shed 3 bases and J 6 bases; nucleotides not matched to a gene: 10. This CDR3 is 15 amino acids long. Germline CDR1 MNHEY, CDR2 SMNVEV (reference sequence). The CDR3 DNA reads as TGTGCCAGCAGTTTTTCAGGGGGCATTTACTCCGAGCAGTACTTC. Translated, it gives CASSFSGGIYSEQYF.

The V gene is TRBV5-6, the J gene TRBJ2-2, with 7 bases lining up with TRBD2. CDR1 and CDR2 from the germline V gene are SGHDT and YYEEEE. V lost 4 bases to trimming and J lost 5 bases; unmatched junction nucleotides: 5. The CDR3 length is 14 residues. In nucleotides, the CDR3 is TGTGCCAGCAGCACCTCGGGGGGAACCGGGGAGCTGTTTTTT. It codes for CASSTSGGTGELFF.

The rearrangement uses TRBV5-1 and TRBJ2-7; D unresolved. This CDR3 spans 14 amino acids. The ends were cut back, 0 bases at V and 1 base at J, with 8 bases in the middle. Germline CDR1 is SGHRS and CDR2 is YFSETQ. The CDR3 sequence is CASSLVYGSYEQYF. The CDR3 DNA is TGCGCCAGCAGCTTGGTGTACGGTTCCTACGAGCAGTACTTC.

The V and J genes are TRBV2 and TRBJ2-5; 8 bases map to TRBD2. The ends lost 8 bases at V and 5 bases at J; junction bases unmatched: 7. Germline loops: CDR1 SNHLY, CDR2 FYNNEI. The CDR3 is 13 residues long. The CDR3 DNA is TGTGCCAGCGGCGGGGGGTATCGGGAGACCCAGTACTTC. It encodes CASGGGYRETQYF.